The present T cell receptor (beta chain) was sequenced within a study of immune evolution from preneoplasia to lung adenocarcinoma. Looked up from germline, CDR1 is LNHNV and CDR2 is YYDKDF (reference sequence). The CDR3 consists of 13 residues. Trimming stripped 0 bases from V and 9 bases from J, with 9 bases between. Of note for this clone: What it binds is unknown.

Two lung cancer pathologists independently confirmed each histologic diagnosis. Nucleic acids came from premalignant or tumor cells enriched by macro-dissection. Points from the study as a whole: Clonality was highest in normal lung, lower in later-stage lesions apparently. Normal lung had the highest top T cell clone frequencies.

Sequencing was performed with immunoSEQ multiplex PCR; in TCRdb, only in-frame clones are kept and a portion is missing. This table holds under 2,500 clones, roughly four fifths found once. This chain uses TRBV15 with TRBJ2-1; D is unresolved. The sample comprised FFPE lung adenocarcinoma in situ tissue. The origin of this receptor is a person aged 70 to 85 with lung adenocarcinoma. CDR3 residues: CATSRDPSGEQFF. As DNA, the CDR3 is TGTGCCACCAGCAGAGATCCCTCTGGTGAGCAGTTCTTC.